The clone carrying this TCR beta chain was counted between two and nine times. There are 15 residues in the CDR3. The V gene's germline CDR1 is SGHRS and CDR2 YFSETQ. Trimming removed 0 bases at V and 1 base at J, with 10 bases between. TCRdb ran MiXCR on the 5' RACE reads and lists one entry per CDR3 protein. This repertoire shows about 350,000 distinct CDR3 sequences, roughly an eighth found once; its top ten account for roughly 20%. This sample was included in a study of T-cell memory formation after mild COVID-19. Study as a whole: Largely, the TCR clusters proved donor specific.

Sequencing was carried out using PBMCs or a T cell subset sorted from them (not recorded which). This clonotype was obtained from a young man who had mild COVID-19 (a few samples of this study predate the infection). Cell type and time point are not known. The chain carries TRBV5-1 and TRBJ1-1, with TRBD1 as a possible D gene (6 bases). In DNA, the CDR3 is TGCGCCAGCAGCTTGGCACAGGGTCGGAACACTGAAGCTTTCTTT. Its protein product is CASSLAQGRNTEAFF.